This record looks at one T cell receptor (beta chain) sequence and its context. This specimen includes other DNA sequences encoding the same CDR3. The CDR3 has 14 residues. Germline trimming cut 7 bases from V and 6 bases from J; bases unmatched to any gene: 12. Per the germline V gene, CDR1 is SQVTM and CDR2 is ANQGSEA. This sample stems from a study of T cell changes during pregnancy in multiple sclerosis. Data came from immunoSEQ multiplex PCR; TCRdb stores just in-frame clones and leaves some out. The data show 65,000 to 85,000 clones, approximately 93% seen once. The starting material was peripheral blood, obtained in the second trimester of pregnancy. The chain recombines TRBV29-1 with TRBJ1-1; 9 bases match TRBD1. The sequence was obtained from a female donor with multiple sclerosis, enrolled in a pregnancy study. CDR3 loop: CSAPTTGGAPEAFF. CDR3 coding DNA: TGCAGCGCACCCACTACAGGGGGCGCTCCTGAAGCTTTCTTT.